This T cell receptor (beta chain) emerged from a study of blood T cell repertoires in COVID-19. In the study overall: PBMCs, B-cell-depleted T cells, or T cells were the source of the cDNA or gDNA that made up the material.

TCRdb keeps only in-frame clones here, not all; method: immunoSEQ multiplex PCR. The sample shows about 130,000 clones, roughly 80% of them seen only once. The V gene end was trimmed by 0 bases and the J gene end by 5 bases; junction bases not matched to a gene: 9. The CDR3 consists of 16 residues. The germline CDR1 and CDR2 sequences are MGHRA and YSYEKL. V gene TRBV4-1 combines with J gene TRBJ2-7, with 8 bases matching TRBD1. The sample consisted of peripheral blood. The sequence was collected from a woman older than 75 with acute or convalescent COVID-19. The CDR3 DNA follows: TGCGCCAGCAGCCAAGATGGGGGCAGGGGGCCCCACGAGCAGTACTTC. It codes for CASSQDGGRGPHEQYF.